This T cell receptor beta chain was captured in a study of blood T cell repertoires in COVID-19. Across the study: The United States, Italy and Spain provided the acute and convalescent COVID-19 samples. T cells, B-cell-depleted T cells, or PBMCs supplied cDNA or gDNA.

Libraries were prepared by immunoSEQ multiplex PCR; TCRdb keeps only in-frame clonotypes and omits some of them. This sample has roughly 150,000 clones, with under 90% found just once. Trimming shortened V by 5 bases and J by 6 bases, and 14 bases separated the two germline ends. Germline loops: CDR1 SGHTA, CDR2 FQGNSA. The CDR3 runs to 14 residues. The receptor was derived from a man aged 55 to 70 with acute or convalescent COVID-19. Sequenced input: peripheral blood. The rearrangement links TRBV7-2 to TRBJ1-5, with a weak D call TRBD1 (6 bases). The CDR3 reads CASSLDSYRQPQHF. The CDR3 DNA sequence: TGTGCCAGCAGCCTGGACAGTTATCGTCAGCCCCAGCATTTT.